This T cell receptor beta chain is from a study of blood T cell repertoires in COVID-19. For the study at large: T cells, B-cell-depleted T cells, or PBMCs supplied cDNA or gDNA.

This CDR3 region has 16 residues. V was pared by 5 bases and J by 4 bases, with 10 bases of the junction left unmatched. The germline V gene encodes CDR1 MGHRA and CDR2 YSYEKL. Original processing notes: Amplification with reference gene primers provided the estimates of nucleated cell counts. Sequencing used immunoSEQ multiplex PCR; TCRdb keeps in-frame clones, though not all of them. That table furnishes V, J and clone size, whereas the DNA furnished D and trimming. The sample lists 200,000 to 250,000 clones; around 88% were seen once. The receptor's source is a woman in her 50s who had recovered from COVID-19. The gene calls are TRBV4-1 and TRBJ2-3; TRBD2 matches 9 bases. Material: PBMCs or T cells enriched from blood (not recorded which). CDR3 sequence reads: CASSFRVSGSPDTQYF. The DNA of the CDR3 is TGCGCCAGCAGCTTCCGAGTTAGCGGGAGCCCAGATACGCAGTATTTT.